The rows below give T cell receptor beta chains drawn from one sample of a study of human T cells and chemical hapten exposure. TCRdb reprocessed the RACE reads via MiXCR and lists one record per CDR3 protein. The repertoire holds approximately 32,000 distinct CDR3 sequences, roughly 12% seen once, with 1.9% in the top ten. This specimen consisted of whole blood, obtained in connection with sensitization to the hapten diphenylcyclopropenone (DPC). These receptor sequences come from a woman aged 40 to 55 with alopecia areata. Some clones in this sample may be carry-over from other donors' samples. CDR3s include the opening cysteine and the closing phenylalanine or tryptophan. Each record gives: V gene, D gene, J gene, clone size, CDR3 protein, CDR3 DNA. A D gene is named only where the DNA matches it firmly. Clone size appears in some rows only: once, few, many, or a class for an expanded clone.

>TRBV13|TRBD1|TRBJ1-1|many
CASSFHPGQMNTEAFF
TGTGCCAGCAGCTTTCATCCGGGACAGATGAACACTGAAGCTTTCTTT
>TRBV5-1|TRBD2|TRBJ2-5|many
CASSPSGLAGETQYF
TGCGCCAGCAGCCCGTCGGGACTAGCGGGGGAGACCCAGTACTTC
>TRBV20-1|TRBD1|TRBJ2-5|many
CSASGTGGQETQYF
TGCAGTGCTAGTGGGACAGGGGGGCAAGAGACCCAGTACTTC
>TRBV29-1|NA|TRBJ1-2|few
CSSGQLYGYTF
TGCAGCTCCGGACAGCTCTATGGCTACACCTTC
>TRBV12-3/TRBV12-4|TRBD2|TRBJ2-1|many
CASSFVGTSGGGEQFF
TGTGCCAGCAGTTTTGTGGGGACTAGCGGGGGAGGGGAGCAGTTCTTC
>TRBV12-3/TRBV12-4|NA|TRBJ1-2|many
CASTRGGFGLDNYGYTF
TGTGCCAGCACCAGAGGGGGTTTTGGGCTCGACAACTATGGCTACACCTTC
>TRBV6-8|TRBD1|TRBJ2-7|many
CASSFQSGGRWVAYEQYF
TGTGCCAGCAGTTTCCAATCAGGGGGCCGATGGGTCGCCTACGAGCAGTACTTC
>TRBV18|NA|TRBJ2-5|many
CASSPLEETQYF
TGTGCCAGCTCACCCCTAGAAGAGACCCAGTACTTC
>TRBV30|TRBD1|TRBJ2-3|many
CAWSVGQGADTQYF
TGTGCCTGGAGTGTGGGACAGGGGGCCGATACGCAGTATTTT
>TRBV7-2|NA|TRBJ2-1|few
CASSLAAAHNEQFF
TGTGCCAGCAGCTTAGCCGCAGCACACAATGAGCAGTTCTTC
>TRBV7-6|NA|TRBJ2-5|many
CASIIRPNLQETQYF
TGTGCCAGCATCATCAGACCTAACCTACAAGAGACCCAGTACTTC
>TRBV11-3|NA|TRBJ2-2|many
CASSLGLSTGELFF
TGTGCCAGCAGCTTGGGACTTTCCACCGGGGAGCTGTTTTTT
>TRBV29-1|NA|TRBJ2-2|few
CSVGPGDTGELFF
TGCAGCGTTGGACCTGGGGACACCGGGGAGCTGTTTTTT
>TRBV5-6|NA|TRBJ1-5|NA
CASSLAGQYQPQHF
TGTGCCAGCAGCTTGGCCGGACAATATCAGCCCCAGCATTTT
>TRBV4-1|NA|TRBJ2-5|many
CASSQDGAGARETQYF
TGCGCCAGCAGCCAAGATGGGGCAGGTGCAAGAGAGACCCAGTACTTC
>TRBV7-2|NA|TRBJ1-2|few
CASSLAEANYGYTF
TGTGCCAGCAGCTTAGCGGAAGCTAACTATGGCTACACCTTC
>TRBV2|TRBD2|TRBJ2-3|many
CATKGLAEVDTQYF
TGTGCCACCAAGGGACTAGCGGAGGTGGATACGCAGTATTTT
>TRBV7-9|NA|TRBJ1-2|many
CASSWRARGYGYTF
TGTGCCAGCAGCTGGAGGGCGCGTGGCTATGGCTACACCTTC
>TRBV20-1|TRBD1|TRBJ1-6|many
CSARPWDRGDSPLHF
TGCAGTGCTAGACCCTGGGACAGGGGAGATTCACCCCTCCACTTT
>TRBV5-1|NA|TRBJ2-6|many
CASSSDGNSGANVLTF
TGCGCCAGCAGCTCCGACGGTAACTCTGGGGCCAACGTCCTGACTTTC
>TRBV12-3/TRBV12-4|NA|TRBJ2-1|many
CASSPLLAPEQFF
TGTGCCAGCAGTCCTCTTCTAGCGCCTGAGCAGTTCTTC
>TRBV9|NA|TRBJ2-7|NA
CASSVTLATYEQYF
TGTGCCAGCAGCGTAACGCTAGCTACCTACGAGCAGTACTTC
>TRBV5-6|TRBD1|TRBJ2-7|NA
CASSFGTGDLEQYF
TGTGCCAGCAGCTTCGGGACAGGGGACCTCGAGCAGTACTTC
>TRBV19|TRBD1|TRBJ2-7|many
CASSPDGTGNYEQYF
TGTGCCAGTAGTCCCGACGGGACAGGTAACTACGAGCAGTACTTC
>TRBV20-1|NA|TRBJ2-7|NA
CSARGTSYEQYF
TGCAGTGCTAGAGGTACCTCCTACGAGCAGTACTTC
>TRBV7-9|NA|TRBJ2-7|few
CASSPGAYYEQYF
TGTGCCAGCAGCCCAGGGGCTTACTACGAGCAGTACTTC
>TRBV7-2|NA|TRBJ1-5|many
CASSPQQGNQPQHF
TGTGCCAGCAGCCCTCAGCAGGGCAATCAGCCCCAGCATTTT
>TRBV13|TRBD1|TRBJ1-2|NA
CASSFGQGGDGYTF
TGTGCCAGCAGCTTCGGACAGGGAGGAGATGGCTACACCTTC
>TRBV7-6|TRBD2|TRBJ2-3|many
CASSPGTSGGGTDTQYF
TGTGCCAGCAGCCCGGGGACTAGCGGGGGGGGCACAGATACGCAGTATTTT
>TRBV29-1|TRBD1|TRBJ1-6|NA
CSVAGTENSPLHF
TGCAGCGTTGCCGGGACAGAGAATTCACCCCTCCACTTT
>TRBV20-1|NA|TRBJ2-1|many
CSAGTLGSSYNEQFF
TGCAGTGCTGGGACCCTGGGGAGCTCCTACAATGAGCAGTTCTTC
>TRBV28|NA|TRBJ2-1|NA
CASSSGSEQFF
TGTGCCAGCAGTTCCGGGTCCGAGCAGTTCTTC
>TRBV5-1|NA|TRBJ2-1|many
CASSFVLQGYEQFF
TGCGCCAGCAGTTTCGTACTACAGGGCTATGAGCAGTTCTTC
>TRBV9|NA|TRBJ2-2|NA
CASSVGQPNTGELFF
TGTGCCAGCAGCGTAGGACAGCCGAACACCGGGGAGCTGTTTTTT
>TRBV9|NA|TRBJ2-2|many
CASSVGSDTGELFF
TGTGCCAGCAGCGTAGGGTCCGACACCGGGGAGCTGTTTTTT
>TRBV20-1|TRBD2|TRBJ2-5|many
CSARVGGAGGQETQYF
TGCAGTGCTAGAGTTGGAGGCGCGGGGGGCCAAGAGACCCAGTACTTC
>TRBV18|TRBD2|TRBJ2-1|many
CASSPRSGGDYNEQFF
TGTGCCAGCTCACCACGGTCTGGGGGGGACTACAATGAGCAGTTCTTC
>TRBV10-3|TRBD1|TRBJ2-2|NA
CAISSTGGGAGELFF
TGTGCCATCAGTTCGACAGGGGGTGGAGCCGGGGAGCTGTTTTTT
>TRBV7-8|NA|TRBJ2-1|few
CASTHRRQLNNEQFF
TGTGCCAGCACTCACCGGAGACAGCTTAACAATGAGCAGTTCTTC
>TRBV3-2|NA|TRBJ1-6|few
CASSQGGGGNSPLHF
TGTGCCAGCAGCCAGGGAGGGGGCGGTAATTCACCCCTCCACTTT
>TRBV3-1|NA|TRBJ2-7|many
CASSPSLTAYEQYF
TGTGCCAGCAGCCCCTCCTTGACAGCTTACGAGCAGTACTTC
>TRBV7-8|NA|TRBJ2-2|many
CASNTVGRSGELFF
TGTGCCAGCAACACAGTAGGGCGTAGCGGGGAGCTGTTTTTT
>TRBV6-5|TRBD1|TRBJ2-3|NA
CASSYDRTGEVGTQYF
TGTGCCAGCAGTTACGATCGGACAGGGGAAGTAGGCACGCAGTATTTT
>TRBV29-1|TRBD2|TRBJ2-1|many
CSVPTGLAGGSYNEQFF
TGCAGCGTTCCTACGGGACTAGCGGGAGGTTCCTACAATGAGCAGTTCTTC
>TRBV6-6|NA|TRBJ2-3|NA
CASRVPGDTQYF
TGTGCCAGCAGAGTCCCAGGGGATACGCAGTATTTT
>TRBV27|NA|TRBJ1-2|NA
CASSLKGPNYGYTF
TGTGCCAGCAGTTTGAAGGGACCTAACTATGGCTACACCTTC
>TRBV12-3/TRBV12-4|NA|TRBJ2-1|many
CASSSWGGLSNEQFF
TGTGCCAGCAGTTCATGGGGGGGGCTTAGCAATGAGCAGTTCTTC
>TRBV4-2|TRBD2|TRBJ2-1|NA
CASSQESSGRYNEQFF
TGTGCCAGCAGCCAAGAATCCAGCGGGAGATACAATGAGCAGTTCTTC
>TRBV29-1|TRBD1|TRBJ2-1|many
CSADHRGPGTEQFF
TGCAGCGCCGACCACAGGGGGCCGGGGACTGAGCAGTTCTTC
>TRBV24-1|TRBD2|TRBJ2-1|NA
CATQGPAGDLEQFF
TGTGCCACACAAGGACCAGCGGGAGATCTTGAGCAGTTCTTC
>TRBV2|NA|TRBJ2-1|many
CASSESQPSSYNEQFF
TGTGCCAGCAGTGAATCCCAGCCCAGCTCCTACAATGAGCAGTTCTTC
>TRBV10-3|NA|TRBJ2-2|NA
CAISTGIGTGELFF
TGTGCCATCAGTACAGGAATCGGCACCGGGGAGCTGTTTTTT
>TRBV7-2|TRBD1|TRBJ1-2|few
CASSTRQGADDGYTF
TGTGCCAGCAGCACCAGACAGGGGGCGGACGATGGCTACACCTTC
>TRBV28|TRBD1|TRBJ2-1|NA
CASSFPYRGNEQFF
TGTGCCAGCAGTTTTCCCTACAGGGGTAATGAGCAGTTCTTC